The clone carrying this TCR beta chain was recorded at least ten times. This sample was taken from a study of early T cells in non-severe SARS-CoV-2 infection. Each CDR3 protein is one row after TCRdb ran MiXCR on the 5' RACE reads. The sample has around 52,000 distinct CDR3 sequences; around 13% are singletons. Germline lookup yields CDR1 KGHSH and CDR2 LQKENI. The CDR3 covers 13 residues. Trimming stripped 2 bases from V and 4 bases from J, with 5 bases between. V gene TRBV18 combines with J gene TRBJ2-2; D call uncertain. This receptor was obtained from an adult who was a healthcare worker with PCR-confirmed SARS-CoV-2 infection or an uninfected control (not recorded which). The sequenced sample was whole blood. The CDR3 DNA sequence: TGTGCCAGCTCACCAACCGTCACCGGGGAGCTGTTTTTT. Amino acids: CASSPTVTGELFF.